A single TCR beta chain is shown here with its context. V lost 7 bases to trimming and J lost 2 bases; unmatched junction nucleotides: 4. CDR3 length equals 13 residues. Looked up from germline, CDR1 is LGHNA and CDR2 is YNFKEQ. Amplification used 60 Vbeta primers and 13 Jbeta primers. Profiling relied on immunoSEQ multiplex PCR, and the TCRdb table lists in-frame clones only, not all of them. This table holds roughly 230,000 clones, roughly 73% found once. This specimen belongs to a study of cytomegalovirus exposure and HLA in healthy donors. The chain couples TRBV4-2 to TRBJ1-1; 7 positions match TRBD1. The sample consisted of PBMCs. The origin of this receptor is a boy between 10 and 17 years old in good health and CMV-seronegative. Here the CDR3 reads CASIGTVNTEAFF. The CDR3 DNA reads TGTGCCAGCATCGGGACAGTTAACACTGAAGCTTTCTTT.